These 30 T cell receptor beta chains originate from one sample sequenced in a study of technical replicates of blood from a few donors. The assay was immunoSEQ multiplex PCR, and TCRdb's table has in-frame clones only and misses some. Among 65,000 to 90,000 clones, 75% to 95% were seen once, and the ten largest hold 0.25%. Sequenced input: T cells isolated from PBMCs. The receptors shown here come from a human donor in good health.

The CDR3 DNA follows: TGTGCCAGTAGTATCACGGGCCGGGAAGGATCGCCCCAGCATTTT. Translated, it gives CASSITGREGSPQHF. The genes are TRBV19 and TRBJ1-5; D uncertain. In germline, CDR1 is LNHDA, CDR2 SQIVND (reference sequence). V was shortened by 3 bases and J by 9 bases, with 18 bases between the two germline ends. This CDR3 comprises 15 residues.

The chain has TRBV10-2 and TRBJ1-2; D might be TRBD1 (6 bases). This CDR3 has 16 amino acids. CDR1 is WSHSY and CDR2 is SAAADI in the germline V gene. Trimming shortened V by 2 bases and J by 6 bases, and 19 bases separated the two germline ends. The CDR3 spells CASSERRGARGNGYTF. The CDR3 region has the DNA TGCGCCAGCAGTGAGAGACGGGGGGCCCGAGGGAATGGCTACACCTTC.

The chain couples TRBV5-1 to TRBJ2-3, with 7 nucleotides matching TRBD1. Germline CDR1 SGHRS, CDR2 YFSETQ. The CDR3 sequence is 16 residues long. V was clipped by 0 bases and J by 2 bases; unmatched bases: 6. The chain's CDR3 is CASSLGQGSPTDTQYF. The CDR3 region has the DNA TGCGCCAGCAGCTTGGGACAGGGTAGTCCCACAGATACGCAGTATTTT. Supplemented by reference TRBV5-1 and TRBJ2-3, the full variable domain reads KAGVTQTPRYLIKTRGQQVTLSCSPISGHRSVSWYQQTPGQGLQFLFEYFSETQRNKGNFPGRFSGRQFSNSRSEMNVSTLELGDSALYLCASSLGQGSPTDTQYFGPGTRLTVL.

The chain recombines TRBV2 with TRBJ1-5; TRBD1 might be the D (5 bases). The germline V gene encodes CDR1 SNHLY and CDR2 FYNNEI. The ends were cut back, 8 bases at V and 4 bases at J, with 12 bases in the middle. The CDR3 loop spans 13 amino acids. Here the CDR3 reads CASRLEGNQPQHF. The CDR3 region has the DNA TGTGCCAGCCGCTTGGAGGGGAATCAGCCCCAGCATTTT. Full variable domain (outside the CDR3, taken from reference TRBV2 and TRBJ1-5): EPEVTQTPSHQVTQMGQEVILRCVPISNHLYFYWYRQILGQKVEFLVSFYNNEISEKSEIFDDQFSVERPDGSNFTLKIRSTKLEDSAMYFCASRLEGNQPQHFGDGTRLSIL.

The sample holds one count of this clone. The rearrangement links TRBV14 to TRBJ2-7, with 7 bases that match TRBD2. CDR1 is SGHDN and CDR2 is FVKESK in the germline V gene. CDR3 length equals 15 residues. V shed 0 bases, J shed 4 bases, and the junction held 6 bases outside the gene matches. The CDR3 sequence is CASSQDVGGPYEQYF. As DNA, the CDR3 is TGTGCCAGCAGCCAAGATGTGGGAGGGCCTTACGAGCAGTACTTC.

The genes are TRBV4-1 and TRBJ1-1, with D unclear. The germline V gene has CDR1 MGHRA and CDR2 YSYEKL. The CDR3 has 15 residues. V lost 3 bases, J lost 1 base, and 12 bases lay in between. This CDR3 is CASSQLEVGNTEAFF. The CDR3 DNA follows: TGCGCCAGCAGCCAGCTTGAGGTAGGGAACACTGAAGCTTTCTTT.

The chain couples TRBV28 to TRBJ2-7; a possible D gene is TRBD2 (6 bases). The ends were cut back, 4 bases at V and 3 bases at J, with 7 bases in the middle. The germline gives CDR1 MDHEN, CDR2 SYDVKM. This CDR3 has 12 residues. The CDR3 is CASSWGGYEQYF. The DNA of the CDR3 is TGTGCCAGCAGTTGGGGAGGCTACGAGCAGTACTTC.

The chain has TRBV2 and TRBJ2-2; 8 positions agree with TRBD2. The germline CDR1 and CDR2 sequences are SNHLY and FYNNEI. V gave up 8 bases and J gave up 5 bases; unmatched junction bases: 16. The CDR3 is 17 residues long. CDR3 region: CASSYGGAGIGTGELFF. CDR3 coding DNA: TGTGCCAGCTCGTACGGGGGGGCTGGTATTGGAACCGGGGAGCTGTTTTTT.

The CDR3: CASSQQPRETQYF. In nucleotides, the CDR3 is TGTGCCAGCAGCCAACAACCCCGAGAGACCCAGTACTTC. This chain links TRBV7-2 with TRBJ2-5; D is uncertain. The germline CDR1 and CDR2 sequences are SGHTA and FQGNSA. This CDR3 has 13 amino acids. Between the trimmed V and J ends, which lost 5 bases and 4 bases, there was a span of 11 bases.

The CDR3 loop is CASSDPLAGGFTDEQFF. The CDR3 DNA follows: TGTGCCAGCAGTGATCCCCTAGCGGGAGGTTTCACGGATGAGCAGTTCTTC. V usage is TRBV2 and J usage is TRBJ2-1; the match to TRBD2 covers 11 bases. The CDR3 runs 17 residues. V shed 3 bases, J shed 8 bases, and the junction held 12 bases outside the gene matches. Germline V gene sequence: CDR1 SNHLY, CDR2 FYNNEI.

CDR3 region: CASSSRQDNTNEQFF. The CDR3 bases are TGTGCCAGCAGCTCTCGACAGGACAACACCAATGAGCAGTTCTTC. The V gene is TRBV7-6, the J gene TRBJ2-1; D is possibly TRBD1 (6 bases). V was pared by 4 bases and J by 6 bases, with 16 bases between. The germline V gene encodes CDR1 SGHVS and CDR2 FNYEAQ. The CDR3 runs 15 residues.

J is TRBJ1-3 and V is TRBV25-1; D is undetermined. Germline loops: CDR1 MGHDK, CDR2 SYGVNS. V gave up 3 bases and J gave up 0 bases, with 9 bases separating them. The CDR3 is made up of 15 amino acids. The CDR3 bases are TGTGCCAGCAGTGATATACAGAACTCTGGAAACACCATATATTTT. It specifies CASSDIQNSGNTIYF.

The chain joins TRBV4-1 to TRBJ2-7; D is possibly TRBD1 (5 bases). The V end was cut by 0 bases, the J end by 5 bases, with 11 bases between. Germline V gene sequence: CDR1 MGHRA, CDR2 YSYEKL. The CDR3 covers 14 residues. Here the CDR3 DNA reads TGCGCCAGCAGCCAAGATCAGGGATTTAACGAGCAGTACTTC. Its translation: CASSQDQGFNEQYF.

The genes are TRBV7-9 and TRBJ1-2; D might be TRBD1 (6 bases). CDR3 length: 16 amino acids. Germline V gene lookup returns CDR1 SEHNR and CDR2 FQNEAQ (reference sequence). V was shortened by 5 bases and J by 5 bases, with 21 bases between the two germline ends. The CDR3 sequence: CASSPLGTGSPYGYTF. CDR3 bases: TGTGCCAGCAGCCCCCTTGGTACAGGGAGCCCATATGGCTACACCTTC.

This rearrangement joins TRBV28 to TRBJ1-5; D not resolved. The CDR3 extends over 15 amino acids. Germline assignment: CDR1 MDHEN and CDR2 SYDVKM. V gave up 6 bases and J gave up 0 bases, with 12 bases separating them. CDR3 bases: TGTGCCAGCAGCCCAGCGAAAAGTAGCAATCAGCCCCAGCATTTT. This translates into CASSPAKSSNQPQHF.

This clone was counted only a few times. The rearrangement joins TRBV19 to TRBJ1-1, with TRBD1 identical over 8 bases. This CDR3 comprises 16 residues. The junction had 7 bases not matched to a gene; V was cut back by 3 bases and J by 1 base. Germline values: CDR1 LNHDA, CDR2 SQIVND (reference sequence). The CDR3 DNA sequence: TGTGCCAGTAGTATCGTGTCCGGGACAGGGAACACTGAAGCTTTCTTT. Translation: CASSIVSGTGNTEAFF.

V is TRBV28 and J is TRBJ1-2, with D unclear. The CDR3 length is 11 residues. Between the trimmed V and J ends, which lost 10 bases and 4 bases, there was a span of 10 bases. Germline V lookup: CDR1 MDHEN, CDR2 SYDVKM. The CDR3 DNA sequence: TGTGCCACAGTACAGAGCTATGGCTACACCTTC. The encoded protein is CATVQSYGYTF.

The V call is TRBV4-1, the J call TRBJ1-4; TRBD1 agrees at 10 bases. CDR1 and CDR2 from the germline V gene are MGHRA and YSYEKL. V shed 3 bases, J shed 7 bases, and the junction held 5 bases outside the gene matches. The CDR3 loop spans 15 amino acids. The CDR3 sequence: CASSHLDRGVEKLFF. CDR3 DNA: TGCGCCAGCAGCCACTTGGACAGGGGGGTTGAAAAACTGTTTTTT.

The chain couples TRBV5-1 to TRBJ2-7; 7 positions agree with TRBD1. In germline, CDR1 is SGHRS, CDR2 YFSETQ. J lost 7 bases, V lost 4 bases, and 8 bases had no gene match. This CDR3 has 13 residues. This CDR3 is CASSRDREYEQYF. In nucleotides, the CDR3 is TGCGCCAGCAGCCGAGACAGGGAGTATGAGCAGTACTTC.

The rearrangement uses TRBV4-1 and TRBJ2-3, with 11 bases lining up with TRBD1. The CDR3 loop spans 14 amino acids. V was pared by 1 base and J by 12 bases, with 6 bases of the junction left unmatched. Germline loops: CDR1 MGHRA, CDR2 YSYEKL. The CDR3 coding sequence is TGCGCCAGCAGCCAAGGGACAGGGGGCTTCCCTCAGTATTTT. This gives the protein CASSQGTGGFPQYF.

The chain recombines TRBV7-3 with TRBJ1-1; 9 nucleotides line up with TRBD1. J was trimmed by 6 bases and V by 5 bases; bases with no gene match: 7. Per the germline V gene, CDR1 is SGHTA and CDR2 is FQGTGA. There are 14 residues in the CDR3. This CDR3 reads CASSGGDRASEAFF. The CDR3 nucleotides are TGTGCCAGCAGCGGTGGGGACAGGGCATCTGAAGCTTTCTTT.

The rearrangement links TRBV6-1 to TRBJ2-2; 16 positions match TRBD2. The CDR3 consists of 18 residues. V was pared by 4 bases and J by 3 bases, with 5 bases of the junction left unmatched. Germline V gene lookup returns CDR1 MNHNS and CDR2 SASEGT. This CDR3 reads CASSAGLAGGRYTGELFF. The CDR3 coding sequence is TGTGCCAGCAGTGCGGGACTAGCGGGGGGGCGGTACACCGGGGAGCTGTTTTTT.

This chain connects TRBV27 to TRBJ2-5, with 10 bases lining up with TRBD2. The germline V gene encodes CDR1 MNHEY and CDR2 SMNVEV (reference sequence). CDR3 length: 14 amino acids. J lost 5 bases, V lost 3 bases, and 3 bases had no gene match. CDR3 sequence reads: CASSFLAGDETQYF. DNA of the CDR3: TGTGCCAGCAGTTTCCTAGCGGGAGATGAGACCCAGTACTTC.

The chain joins TRBV6-6 to TRBJ2-2, with D uncertain. CDR3 length equals 14 residues. Germline loops: CDR1 MNHNY, CDR2 SVGAGI (reference sequence). Trimming pared 3 bases from V and 1 base from J, leaving 6 bases between. The CDR3 DNA sequence: TGTGCCAGCAGTTATCTGAGGAACACCGGGGAGCTGTTTTTT. Amino acids: CASSYLRNTGELFF.

In this sample, this clone turned up once. Written as DNA, the CDR3 is TGCGCCAGCGGAGCTCCGGGGGTCGACGAGCAGTACTTC. It encodes CASGAPGVDEQYF. The rearrangement links TRBV5-1 to TRBJ2-7; perhaps TRBD2 as D (6 bases). This CDR3 is 13 amino acids long. Trimming took 7 bases from V and 5 from J, leaving 16 bases between them. Per germline, CDR1 SGHRS and CDR2 YFSETQ. Variable domain in full (rest from reference TRBV5-1 and TRBJ2-7): KAGVTQTPRYLIKTRGQQVTLSCSPISGHRSVSWYQQTPGQGLQFLFEYFSETQRNKGNFPGRFSGRQFSNSRSEMNVSTLELGDSALYLCASGAPGVDEQYFGPGTRLTVT.

CDR3 sequence (DNA): TGTGCCAGCAGGGGAGGTGGGGCTAACTCCTACGAGCAGTACTTC. Encoded protein: CASRGGGANSYEQYF. This chain uses TRBV2 with TRBJ2-7; maybe TRBD2 (6 bases). V dropped 6 bases and J dropped 0 bases, with 15 bases sitting between them. Germline CDR1 is SNHLY and CDR2 is FYNNEI. The CDR3 runs 15 residues.

The rearrangement joins TRBV4-1 to TRBJ2-3; 10 nucleotides align to TRBD2. V lost 0 bases, J lost 0 bases, and 9 bases stayed unmatched. The CDR3 totals 19 residues. Germline V lookup: CDR1 MGHRA, CDR2 YSYEKL. This CDR3 reads CASSQDLAGALTSTDTQYF. CDR3 bases: TGCGCCAGCAGCCAAGACCTAGCGGGAGCACTAACTAGCACAGATACGCAGTATTTT.

This clone appeared a few times. The chain recombines TRBV30 with TRBJ1-1, with 10 bases fitting TRBD1. This CDR3 has 14 residues. Germline V lookup: CDR1 GTSNPN, CDR2 SVGIG (reference sequence). Trimming took 3 bases from V and 5 from J; bases not matched to a gene: 6. CDR3 DNA: TGTGCCTGGAGGGGACAGGGGAGTGGAACTGAAGCTTTCTTT. Residues: CAWRGQGSGTEAFF. Together with reference TRBV30 and TRBJ1-1, the CDR3 gives the full variable domain: SQTIHQWPATLVQPVGSPLSLECTVEGTSNPNLYWYRQAAGRGLQLLFYSVGIGQISSEVPQNLSASRPQDRQFILSSKKLLLSDSGFYLCAWRGQGSGTEAFFGQGTRLTVV.

The chain carries TRBV9 and TRBJ1-1; tentative D call: TRBD1 (6 bases). V shed 2 bases and J shed 0 bases, with 11 bases lying between them. Germline-derived CDR1 and CDR2 are SGDLS and YYNGEE. This CDR3 is 15 amino acids long. CDR3 nucleotides: TGTGCCAGCAGCGTCCCGGGACAAATGAACACTGAAGCTTTCTTT. The encoded protein is CASSVPGQMNTEAFF.

This clone was detected once. The chain carries TRBV5-4 and TRBJ2-6; possible D gene TRBD1, 5 bases. The CDR3 length is 19 residues. V lost 0 bases and J lost 5, with 21 bases in between. The germline V gene encodes CDR1 SGHNT and CDR2 YYREEE (reference sequence). The CDR3 loop reads CASSLDARENFFRANVLTF. For the CDR3, the DNA is TGTGCCAGCAGCTTGGATGCCAGGGAAAACTTCTTTCGGGCCAACGTCCTGACTTTC.